This record covers a single T cell receptor beta chain. Its antigen is still unknown. The record originates from a study of OX40 agonist ivuxolimab in advanced cancers. Overall study context: Among those enrolled, mean age was approximately 62 years (range roughly 23 to 90) and about 82% were male. Study-wide results and limits: Fewer expanded clones were found on average in CD4+ than in CD8+ T cells. Those patients achieving a partial response at 0.1-3.0 mg/kg showed among the lowest clonal expansion.

Produced via immunoSEQ multiplex PCR; TCRdb's table is partial and in-frame only. The sample shows roughly 30,000 clones, approximately 83% of them seen only once. The germline V gene has CDR1 MNHEY and CDR2 SMNVEV (reference sequence). The CDR3 loop spans 14 amino acids. V lost 7 bases to trimming and J lost 3 bases, with 16 bases between them. The V call is TRBV27, the J call TRBJ2-7, with a possible D match to TRBD1 (6 bases). The clonotype originates from an adult with an advanced solid tumor such as melanoma, head and neck, liver or kidney cancer. This material consisted of CD4+ or CD8+ T cells sorted from blood, taken in a trial of the OX40 agonist ivuxolimab. As DNA, the CDR3 is TGTGCCAGCAAGCTACAGGGAGCAAACTACGAGCAGTACTTC. Translated: CASKLQGANYEQYF.